This passage covers 6 T cell receptor beta chains from one sample sequenced in a study of early T cells in non-severe SARS-CoV-2 infection. TCRdb fed the 5' RACE reads into MiXCR, producing one record per CDR3 protein. The sample carries roughly 28,000 distinct CDR3 sequences, about 6.1% recorded once. The material sequenced was whole blood. These receptors all come from an adult who was a healthcare worker with PCR-confirmed SARS-CoV-2 infection or an uninfected control (not recorded which).

The table lists this clonotype with many counts. The rearrangement joins TRBV5-1 to TRBJ1-1; D might be TRBD1 (5 bases). CDR3 size: 14 residues. Germline lookup yields CDR1 SGHRS and CDR2 YFSETQ. V was cut by 7 bases and J by 1 base, with 14 bases left in between. CDR3 sequence (DNA): TGCGCCAGCGGGGTGGGGGACGCGAACACTGAAGCTTTCTTT. Translating it yields CASGVGDANTEAFF.

This chain uses TRBV29-1 with TRBJ1-1, with 9 positions matching TRBD1. This CDR3 has 14 residues. J gave up 1 base and V 7 bases, and 7 bases lay outside the gene matches. Germline V gene lookup returns CDR1 SQVTM and CDR2 ANQGSEA. CDR3 residues: CSGVTGGWNTEAFF. CDR3 coding DNA: TGCAGCGGTGTGACAGGGGGTTGGAACACTGAAGCTTTCTTT.

This clonotype was detected many times. This chain joins TRBV27 and TRBJ2-7, with a tentative D call TRBD1 (6 bases). The CDR3 extends over 13 amino acids. CDR1 and CDR2 (germline): MNHEY, SMNVEV (reference sequence). Deletions cut 6 bases from V and 3 bases from J, with 12 bases between. The CDR3 spells CASSADSDYEQYF. CDR3 coding DNA: TGTGCCAGCAGCGCGGACAGCGACTACGAGCAGTACTTC.

In nucleotides, the CDR3 is TGTGCCAGCAGCGCAGGGATTGGCTCTGGAAACACCATATATTTT. It encodes CASSAGIGSGNTIYF. The chain is built from TRBV7-9 and TRBJ1-3; D possibly corresponds to TRBD1 (5 bases). CDR1 and CDR2 from the germline V gene are SEHNR and FQNEAQ (reference sequence). The CDR3 covers 15 residues. The germline V and J ends were trimmed by 5 bases and 0 bases, with 11 bases remaining between them.

This clonotype was found many times. The rearrangement uses TRBV4-1 and TRBJ1-4; maybe TRBD1 (5 bases). Trimming removed 4 bases at V and 7 bases at J, with 13 bases between. Germline lookup yields CDR1 MGHRA and CDR2 YSYEKL. This CDR3 spans 14 amino acids. CDR3 nucleotide sequence: TGCGCCAGCAGCCGGGCTTGGGACGGTGAAAAACTGTTTTTT. Translated, it gives CASSRAWDGEKLFF.

The gene calls are TRBV2 and TRBJ1-2, with TRBD1 matching over 8 bases. This CDR3 region has 15 residues. J was trimmed by 0 bases and V by 4 bases; bases with no gene match: 4. The germline V gene encodes CDR1 SNHLY and CDR2 FYNNEI. The CDR3 region has the DNA TGTGCCAGCAGTGCCCGGGACAGGCCTAACTATGGCTACACCTTC. It encodes CASSARDRPNYGYTF.